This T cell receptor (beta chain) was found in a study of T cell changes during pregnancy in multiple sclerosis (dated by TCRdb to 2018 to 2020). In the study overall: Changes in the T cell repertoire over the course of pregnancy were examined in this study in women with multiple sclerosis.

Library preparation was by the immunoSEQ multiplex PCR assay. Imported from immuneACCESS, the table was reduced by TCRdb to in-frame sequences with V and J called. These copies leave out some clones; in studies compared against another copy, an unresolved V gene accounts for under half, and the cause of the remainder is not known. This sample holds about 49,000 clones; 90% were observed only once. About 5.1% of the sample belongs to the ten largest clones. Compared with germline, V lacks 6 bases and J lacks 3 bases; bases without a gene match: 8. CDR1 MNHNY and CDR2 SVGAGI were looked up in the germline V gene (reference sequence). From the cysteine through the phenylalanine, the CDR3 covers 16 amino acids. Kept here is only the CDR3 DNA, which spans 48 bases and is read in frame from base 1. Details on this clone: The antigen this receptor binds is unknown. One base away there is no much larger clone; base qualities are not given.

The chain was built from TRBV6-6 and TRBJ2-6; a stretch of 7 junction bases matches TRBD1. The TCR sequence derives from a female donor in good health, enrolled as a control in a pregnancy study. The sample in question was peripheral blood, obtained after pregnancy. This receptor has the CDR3 CASRELGGFGANVLTF. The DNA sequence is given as TGTGCCAGCAGGGAACTAGGGGGCTTTGGGGCCAACGTCCTGACTTTC.